This entry lists 27 T cell receptor beta chains sequenced from one sample in a study of PD-1 blockade in classical Hodgkin lymphoma. Some clones are missing from TCRdb's copy, which holds only in-frame ones; the method was immunoSEQ multiplex PCR. The table has some 30,000 clones, around 80% seen once. Time point meaning: cycle 4 day 1 (C4D1), after less than 7 weeks of nivolumab. Every patient experienced relapse after autologous stem cell transplantation, and brentuximab vedotin exposure varied. Purification of CD4+ T cells from thawed PBMCs was performed via magnetic negative selection. Sequencing was performed on CD4+ T cells from blood, taken before the fourth cycle of nivolumab. These receptor sequences come from a human donor with classical Hodgkin lymphoma.

The chain employs TRBV10-3 and TRBJ1-3; D gene unclear. V was pared by 6 bases and J by 1 base, with 22 bases between. Germline V gives CDR1 ENHRY, CDR2 SYGVKD. CDR3 length: 18 residues. This CDR3 reads CAISGPTLSPHSGNTIYF. CDR3 sequence (DNA): TGTGCCATCAGCGGCCCCACACTTAGCCCGCATTCTGGAAACACCATATATTTT.

Here the CDR3 reads CASSLGSAYEQYF. CDR3 in DNA: TGTGCCAGCAGCTTAGGTAGCGCCTACGAGCAGTACTTC. The rearrangement joins TRBV7-2 to TRBJ2-7; possible D gene TRBD2, 5 bases. The CDR3 extends over 13 amino acids. CDR1 and CDR2 (germline): SGHTA, FQGNSA. The ends were cut back, 1 base at V and 2 bases at J, with 6 bases in the middle. The complete variable domain, with remaining parts taken from reference TRBV7-2 and TRBJ2-7, reads GAGVSQSPSNKVTEKGKDVELRCDPISGHTALYWYRQSLGQGLEFLIYFQGNSAPDKSGLPSDRFSAERTGGSVSTLTIQRTQQEDSAVYLCASSLGSAYEQYFGPGTRLTVT.

This clone was observed a handful of times. This sequence joins TRBV7-9 and TRBJ2-7, with D perhaps matching TRBD1 (5 bases). The CDR3 spans 13 residues. The V gene's germline CDR1 is SEHNR and CDR2 FQNEAQ (reference sequence). Trimming stripped 4 bases from V and 5 bases from J, with 12 bases between. The CDR3 DNA is TGTGCCAGCAGCTCGCCAGGGAAGGACGAGCAGTACTTC. This encodes CASSSPGKDEQYF.

V usage is TRBV5-1 and J usage is TRBJ2-5; 9 bases are a match to TRBD2. CDR1 is SGHRS and CDR2 is YFSETQ in the germline V gene. This CDR3 region has 14 residues. The ends lost 1 base at V and 5 bases at J; junction bases unmatched: 3. The chain's CDR3 is CASSLIAGEETQYF. CDR3 nucleotides: TGCGCCAGCAGCTTGATAGCGGGGGAGGAGACCCAGTACTTC.

The chain employs TRBV28 and TRBJ2-5; the D gene is possibly TRBD1 (5 bases). The CDR3 has 14 residues. CDR1 and CDR2 from the germline V gene are MDHEN and SYDVKM. The V end was cut by 6 bases, the J end by 2 bases, with 13 bases between. CDR3 nucleotides: TGTGCCAGCAGGGATCAGGGCCTGCAAGAGACCCAGTACTTC. It encodes CASRDQGLQETQYF.

The chain's CDR3 is CSVEAEYWKQGAIYEQYF. As DNA, the CDR3 is TGCAGCGTTGAAGCTGAGTATTGGAAACAGGGGGCGATCTACGAGCAGTACTTC. V and J are TRBV29-1 and TRBJ2-7; 9 bases are shared with TRBD1. J lost 3 bases, V lost 1 base, and 16 bases had no gene match. In germline, CDR1 is SQVTM, CDR2 ANQGSEA. The CDR3 loop spans 18 amino acids.

This clone was observed a single time. The rearrangement joins TRBV7-2 to TRBJ1-3; D is possibly TRBD1 (5 bases). Germline V gives CDR1 SGHTA, CDR2 FQGNSA. V shed 4 bases and J shed 4 bases, with 14 bases lying between them. This CDR3 contains 15 residues. CDR3 region: CASSSRSGDGNTIYF. The DNA for the CDR3 is TGTGCCAGCAGCTCCCGATCGGGGGACGGAAACACCATATATTTT. Together with reference TRBV7-2 and TRBJ1-3, the CDR3 gives the full variable domain: GAGVSQSPSNKVTEKGKDVELRCDPISGHTALYWYRQSLGQGLEFLIYFQGNSAPDKSGLPSDRFSAERTGGSVSTLTIQRTQQEDSAVYLCASSSRSGDGNTIYFGEGSWLTVV.

This chain connects TRBV29-1 to TRBJ2-1; possibly TRBD1 or TRBD2 for D (5 bases each). Deletions cut 7 bases from V and 0 bases from J, with 16 bases between. Germline V gene lookup returns CDR1 SQVTM and CDR2 ANQGSEA. The CDR3 is 15 residues long. The CDR3 loop is CSASRGRDSYNEQFF. The CDR3 coding sequence is TGCAGCGCCTCCCGGGGCAGGGACTCCTACAATGAGCAGTTCTTC.

This clone has a handful of counts. The genes are TRBV19 and TRBJ1-1; TRBD1 agrees at 7 bases. The CDR3 loop spans 14 amino acids. Germline CDR1 is LNHDA and CDR2 is SQIVND (reference sequence). V trimming: 5 bases; J trimming: 6 bases; junction bases outside the gene matches: 9. Written as DNA, the CDR3 is TGTGCCAGTAGTCTTACAGGGGCTGGCGCTGAAGCTTTCTTT. Translation: CASSLTGAGAEAFF.

The rearrangement joins TRBV18 to TRBJ2-1, with 13 bases aligning to TRBD2. In germline, CDR1 is KGHSH, CDR2 LQKENI. There are 15 residues in the CDR3. V was clipped by 6 bases and J by 7 bases; unmatched bases: 6. The CDR3 loop reads CASSAGLAGDNEQFF. The CDR3 DNA follows: TGTGCCAGCTCCGCAGGACTAGCGGGGGATAATGAGCAGTTCTTC.

CDR3 amino acids: CASSLRGFSYNEQFF. The DNA of the CDR3 is TGTGCCAGCAGCTTGAGGGGATTTTCCTACAATGAGCAGTTCTTC. The chain carries TRBV7-2 and TRBJ2-1; D may match TRBD1 or TRBD2 (5 bases each). The germline gives CDR1 SGHTA, CDR2 FQGNSA. The length of the CDR3 is 15 residues. Trimming removed 3 bases at V and 1 base at J, with 10 bases between. The full variable domain, with the rest looked up from reference TRBV7-2 and TRBJ2-1, is GAGVSQSPSNKVTEKGKDVELRCDPISGHTALYWYRQSLGQGLEFLIYFQGNSAPDKSGLPSDRFSAERTGGSVSTLTIQRTQQEDSAVYLCASSLRGFSYNEQFFGPGTRLTVL.

This chain joins TRBV19 and TRBJ2-7; 8 nucleotides align to TRBD1. The CDR3 has 15 amino acids. Trimming at V came to 2 bases and at J to 1 base, leaving 4 bases not matched to a gene. Germline CDR1 is LNHDA and CDR2 is SQIVND (reference sequence). The CDR3: CASSISGGASYEQYF. In DNA, the CDR3 is TGTGCCAGTAGTATATCAGGGGGCGCGTCCTACGAGCAGTACTTC. Variable domain in full (rest from reference TRBV19 and TRBJ2-7): DGGITQSPKYLFRKEGQNVTLSCEQNLNHDAMYWYRQDPGQGLRLIYYSQIVNDFQKGDIAEGYSVSREKKESFPLTVTSAQKNPTAFYLCASSISGGASYEQYFGPGTRLTVT.

This clone showed up just once. V is TRBV6-1 and J is TRBJ1-1; 7 nucleotides line up with TRBD1. The ends lost 2 bases at V and 0 bases at J; junction bases unmatched: 3. CDR3 size: 15 residues. Germline CDR1 reads MNHNS; CDR2 reads SASEGT. For the CDR3, the DNA is TGTGCCAGCAGTGAAACAGGGGCTATGAACACTGAAGCTTTCTTT. Translation: CASSETGAMNTEAFF.

The CDR3: CAWVDSYEQYF. In DNA, the CDR3 is TGTGCCTGGGTTGACTCCTACGAGCAGTACTTC. V gene TRBV30 combines with J gene TRBJ2-7; no clear D. There are 11 residues in the CDR3. Per germline, CDR1 GTSNPN and CDR2 SVGIG (reference sequence). Trimming took off 5 bases at V and 0 bases at J, with 5 bases between the two ends.

This chain joins TRBV7-3 and TRBJ2-3; 11 nucleotides agree with TRBD2. The V gene's germline CDR1 is SGHTA and CDR2 FQGTGA. The CDR3 consists of 15 residues. V gave up 5 bases and J gave up 2 bases; unmatched junction bases: 3. In DNA, the CDR3 is TGTGCCAGCAGCGGGGGACTAGCGGACACAGATACGCAGTATTTT. Amino acids: CASSGGLADTDTQYF.

The chain recombines TRBV5-1 with TRBJ2-2; D gene uncertain. The CDR3 contains 15 residues. V lost 1 base to trimming and J lost 2 bases, with 9 bases between them. Germline lookup yields CDR1 SGHRS and CDR2 YFSETQ. CDR3: CASSLSQVNTGELFF. The CDR3 DNA follows: TGCGCCAGCAGCTTGTCCCAGGTTAACACCGGGGAGCTGTTTTTT.

The chain links TRBV19 to TRBJ2-3; 7 bases are a match to TRBD1. This CDR3 is built from 14 residues. The junction had 5 bases not matched to a gene; V was cut back by 3 bases and J by 5 bases. Germline V gene lookup returns CDR1 LNHDA and CDR2 SQIVND (reference sequence). The CDR3 nucleotides read TGTGCCAGTAGTATCCGGACAGGTAGAGATACGCAGTATTTT. It codes for CASSIRTGRDTQYF.

The chain links TRBV7-2 to TRBJ2-5; no firm D call. The V end lost 5 bases, the J end lost 0 bases, and 10 bases lay between the germline ends. This CDR3 has 14 amino acids. Per the germline V gene, CDR1 is SGHTA and CDR2 is FQGNSA. CDR3 nucleotide sequence: TGTGCCAGCAGCCCGCGCCCTAACCAAGAGACCCAGTACTTC. This encodes CASSPRPNQETQYF.

This clone was detected only once. This sample also contains other DNA sequences that code for the same CDR3. The chain recombines TRBV30 with TRBJ2-2; 8 bases map to TRBD2. Germline V CDR1 and CDR2: GTSNPN, SVGIG (reference sequence). The V and J ends lost 5 bases and 3 bases, in that order; junction bases with no gene match: 5. The CDR3 length is 14 residues. The CDR3 bases are TGTGCCTGGCGGGGGGGCAGGTACACCGGGGAGCTGTTTTTT. Residues: CAWRGGRYTGELFF.

The chain links TRBV5-1 to TRBJ2-3, with 12 bases identical to TRBD2. V shed 4 bases and J 1 base; nucleotides not matched to a gene: 1. The germline gives CDR1 SGHRS, CDR2 YFSETQ. The CDR3 runs to 15 residues. The CDR3 region is CASSRLAGGTDTQYF. CDR3 bases: TGCGCCAGCAGCCGACTAGCGGGGGGCACAGATACGCAGTATTTT.

This clone has just one count. The chain links TRBV5-6 to TRBJ1-1; D is possibly TRBD1 (5 bases). CDR3 length equals 13 residues. V was pared by 2 bases and J by 6 bases, with 11 bases between. CDR1 and CDR2 (germline): SGHDT, YYEEEE. The CDR3 DNA is TGTGCCAGCAGCTTTGCTTGGGGGGCTGAAGCTTTCTTT. Its protein product is CASSFAWGAEAFF.

This clone occurred once. V and J are TRBV5-1 and TRBJ2-3, with D perhaps TRBD2 (7 bases). The CDR3 sequence is 15 residues long. Germline lookup yields CDR1 SGHRS and CDR2 YFSETQ. The V and J ends lost 4 bases and 4 bases respectively, with 16 bases between them. The CDR3 DNA is TGCGCCAGCAGCGCCAGGGGAGGGGGGTCAGATACGCAGTATTTT. Translating gives CASSARGGGSDTQYF.

The chain carries TRBV6-6 and TRBJ1-3, with a tentative D call TRBD1 (5 bases). The V gene's germline CDR1 is MNHNY and CDR2 SVGAGI (reference sequence). This CDR3 region has 16 residues. V was cut by 4 bases and J by 0 bases, with 13 bases left in between. CDR3 loop: CASSSSQGGSGNTIYF. The DNA for the CDR3 is TGTGCCAGCAGTTCATCTCAGGGAGGCTCTGGAAACACCATATATTTT.

The gene calls are TRBV18 and TRBJ1-1; D is ambiguous. V lost 6 bases, J lost 1 base, and 9 bases lay in between. The CDR3 covers 13 residues. Germline CDR1 is KGHSH and CDR2 is LQKENI. This chain's CDR3 is CASSLQGNTEAFF. CDR3 nucleotide sequence: TGTGCCAGCTCCCTACAAGGGAACACTGAAGCTTTCTTT.

In DNA form, the CDR3 reads TGTGCCAGCAGTGTAGCGGGGGCCTACAATGAGCAGTTCTTC. As protein: CASSVAGAYNEQFF. V and J are TRBV28 and TRBJ2-1; 9 bases map to TRBD2. There are 14 residues in the CDR3. The J segment lost 2 bases and the V segment lost 5 bases, leaving 1 base of the junction unmatched. Germline loops: CDR1 MDHEN, CDR2 SYDVKM.

In regard to this clone: Distinct nucleotide sequences in the sample also encode this CDR3. This sequence joins TRBV19 and TRBJ2-7; D call uncertain. This CDR3 contains 11 residues. Germline V gene data show CDR1 as LNHDA and CDR2 as SQIVND (reference sequence). The V end lost 3 bases, the J end lost 4 bases, and 4 bases lay between the germline ends. CDR3 amino acids: CASSIGYEQYF. The CDR3 DNA sequence: TGTGCCAGTAGTATCGGGTACGAGCAGTACTTC.

The genes are TRBV7-2 and TRBJ2-1; D gene unclear. With 1 base removed from V and 8 bases from J, the gap between germline ends came to 15 bases. Germline CDR1 is SGHTA and CDR2 is FQGNSA. CDR3 length equals 15 residues. The CDR3 reads CASSLEGGRWDEQFF. Written as DNA, the CDR3 is TGTGCCAGCAGCTTAGAGGGTGGGCGTTGGGATGAGCAGTTCTTC.